This T cell receptor beta chain stems from a study of human CD8 memory T cell subsets. CDR1 and CDR2 (germline): SEHNR, FQNEAQ (reference sequence). The CDR3 is made up of 14 amino acids. General study findings and limits: The overlap between stem-like memory and precursor exhausted T cell repertoires was minimal.

The RNA's source was duplicate vials of around 150,000 sorted CD8+ T cells per subset. UMI-labeled 5' RACE was used to make TCR beta libraries. TCRdb reanalyzed the 5' RACE reads, giving one entry per CDR3 protein sequence and no DNA. The listing records approximately 7,000 distinct CDR3 sequences. In regard to this clonotype: Its antigen is as yet unknown.

The V gene is TRBV7-9, the J gene TRBJ2-1; the D gene TCRdb calls, TRBD2, cannot be checked with no DNA. The TCR was taken from a human donor in good health. The sample comprised CD8+ stem-like memory T cells (TSCM and TCM) sorted from PBMCs. As for subset: stem-like memory CD8 T cells (TSTEM), CCR7+ PD-1- TIGIT-. This CDR3 is CASSFPAGANEQFF.